This T cell receptor (beta chain) was found in a study of T-cell memory formation after mild COVID-19. Germline-derived CDR1 and CDR2 are SEHNR and FQNEAQ (reference sequence). This CDR3 has 15 amino acids. J lost 4 bases, V lost 2 bases, and 5 bases had no gene match. 5'RACE with constant-segment primers yielded barcoded, UMI-tagged TCR alpha and TCR beta cDNA libraries. In TCRdb, the 5' RACE reads were re-called with MiXCR into one record per CDR3 protein. This sample carries around 300,000 distinct CDR3 sequences, around an eighth of them seen once, and the ten largest clones take about 21%. Sequenced material: PBMCs or a T cell subset sorted from them (not recorded which). The clonotype originates from a man aged 18 to 30 who had mild COVID-19 (a few samples of this study predate the infection). Cell type and time point are not known. V is TRBV7-9 and J is TRBJ2-3; 8 bases fit TRBD1. The CDR3 protein is CASSLMAGGPDTQYF. In DNA, the CDR3 is TGTGCCAGCAGCTTAATGGCAGGGGGCCCAGATACGCAGTATTTT.